This is a list of T cell receptor beta chains from one sample in a study of blood T cells in healthy people across ages. TCRdb re-analysed the 5' RACE reads in MiXCR, keeping a single row per CDR3 protein. The sample shows over 1,200,000 distinct CDR3 sequences, around 59% of them seen only once. The specimen sequenced was blood. All receptors come from a man between 18 and 35 years old in good health. Each CDR3 is given with its conserved first and last residue. The order of the fields is V gene, J gene, clone size, D gene, CDR3 DNA, CDR3 protein. The D gene is left open where the match is weak. Clone size is shown for a subset of rows, as once, few, many or a class of expanded clone.

TRBV20-1	TRBJ2-7	NA	TRBD2	TGCAGTGCTAGAGATCTTGCGGGAGCCTCCTACGAGCAGTACTTC	CSARDLAGASYEQYF
TRBV6-2/TRBV6-3	TRBJ2-2	NA	NA	TGTGCCAGCAGTTACCCTCGAAAGGGGGAGCTGTTTTTT	CASSYPRKGELFF
TRBV6-6	TRBJ2-3	NA	NA	TGTGCCAGCAGTTACTCGAGGACGGGTCGCAATACGCAGTATTTT	CASSYSRTGRNTQYF
TRBV7-6	TRBJ2-1	NA	NA	TGTGCCAGCAGCTATCCCGCTAGAAACAATGAGCAGTTCTTC	CASSYPARNNEQFF
TRBV27	TRBJ2-1	NA	NA	TGTGCCAGCAGTTTAGTACAGGGTATCAATGAGCAGTTCTTC	CASSLVQGINEQFF
TRBV4-2	TRBJ1-4	once	NA	TGTGCCAGCACAACGGACGTATATGCAACTAATGAAAAACTGTTTTTT	CASTTDVYATNEKLFF
TRBV2	TRBJ2-3	NA	NA	TGTGCCAGCAGTGAGAGTCCGGGAAACACAGATACGCAGTATTTT	CASSESPGNTDTQYF
TRBV29-1	TRBJ1-2	few	NA	TGCAGCAGCTATTTTGGGAGTCATGGCTACACCTTC	CSSYFGSHGYTF
TRBV20-1	TRBJ2-4	many	TRBD1	TGCAGTGCCAACGCGGGCGACAGGGGTAACATTCAGTACTTC	CSANAGDRGNIQYF
TRBV3-1	TRBJ2-7	NA	TRBD2	TGTGCCAGCATCCAAATGGTTGAAGCGGGGGGACTGTACTACGAGCAGTACTTC	CASIQMVEAGGLYYEQYF